These T cell receptor beta chains were read from a single sample in a study of blood T cell repertoires in COVID-19. This table comes from immunoSEQ multiplex PCR, and its TCRdb copy is limited to in-frame clones, with some not included. Altogether about 370,000 clones are present, 85% to 90% being singletons, with the ten largest covering over 0.95%. What was sequenced was PBMCs or T cells enriched from blood (not recorded which). These receptors were collected from a man aged 18 to 29 who had recovered from COVID-19. CDR3s include the opening cysteine and the closing phenylalanine or tryptophan. A D gene is named only where the DNA matches it firmly. Clone size is not always given. Where it is, it says once, few, many or a class for expanded clones.

>TRBJ2-7|TRBV7-3|once|TRBD1
TGTGCCAGCAGCCCAGGGGGACAGACCTACGAGCAGTACTTC
CASSPGGQTYEQYF
>TRBJ1-1|TRBV5-4|once|.
TGTGCCAGCAGCTTGGCCGGAGCCCTTGAAGCTTTCTTT
CASSLAGALEAFF
>TRBJ2-1|TRBV7-6|.|TRBD1
TGTGCCAGCAGCTCAACCGGGACAGAGACCAATGAGCAGTTCTTC
CASSSTGTETNEQFF
>TRBJ1-4|TRBV6-1|.|TRBD1
TGTGCCAGCAGAGAAGCACCGGGCGGACAGGGAGTGGGTGAAAAACTGTTTTTT
CASREAPGGQGVGEKLFF
>TRBJ2-1|TRBV7-2|few|.
TGTGCCAGCAGCTTACTACAGGGCTACAATGAGCAGTTCTTC
CASSLLQGYNEQFF
>TRBJ2-7|TRBV7-9|.|TRBD2
TGTGCCAGCAGCTTAGAGGGTCGGCGGGAGAAGTACTTC
CASSLEGRREKYF
>TRBJ1-4|TRBV4-1|once|.
TGCGCCAGCAGCCAAGTAGGGACAACAACTAATGAAAAACTGTTTTTT
CASSQVGTTTNEKLFF
>TRBJ1-4|TRBV6-5|.|TRBD1
TGTGCCAGCAGTCGAGACAGGGGCAAAGAAAAACTGTTTTTT
CASSRDRGKEKLFF
>TRBJ1-5|TRBV6-2/TRBV6-3|.|TRBD1
TGTGCCAGCAGCGGAGGGACAGGGAGACGGCAGCCCCAGCATTTT
CASSGGTGRRQPQHF
>TRBJ1-3|TRBV3-1/TRBV3-2|.|TRBD1
TGTGCCAGCAGCCAACCCCACCGGACAGGCAGAAACACCATATATTTT
CASSQPHRTGRNTIYF
>TRBJ1-4|TRBV28|once|.
TGTGCCAGCAGTTTTTCCATCGGGGTAGGTGAAAAACTGTTTTTT
CASSFSIGVGEKLFF
>TRBJ1-1|TRBV12-5|.|TRBD1
TGTGCTAGTGCCCAGACAGGGGCAAGGACTGAAGCTTTCTTT
CASAQTGARTEAFF
>TRBJ2-1|TRBV14|.|TRBD1
TGTGCCAGCAGGACGACCGGACAGGTCTACAATGAGCAGTTCTTC
CASRTTGQVYNEQFF
>TRBJ1-5|TRBV3-1/TRBV3-2|.|TRBD1
TGTGCCAGCAGCCGGGGACAGGATAGCAATCAGCCCCAGCATTTT
CASSRGQDSNQPQHF
>TRBJ1-2|TRBV28|.|TRBD1
TGTGCCAGTCCGAGAGGGGACAGGGGGGATGGCTACACCTTC
CASPRGDRGDGYTF
>TRBJ1-5|TRBV12-3/TRBV12-4|.|.
TGTGCCAGCAGGGGGCGAGTCCCAGGGCCCCAGCATTTT
CASRGRVPGPQHF
>TRBJ1-4|TRBV27|once|.
TGTGCCAGCAGCCACCACGACAGAACTGAAAAACTGTTTTTT
CASSHHDRTEKLFF
>TRBJ2-7|TRBV11-2|.|TRBD2
TGTGCCAGCAGCTTGGACGCCGTAGCGGGCTACGAGCAGTACTTC
CASSLDAVAGYEQYF
>TRBJ2-1|TRBV7-3|.|.
TGTGCCAGCAGCTCACAACAGGGTAGCAATGAGCAGTTCTTC
CASSSQQGSNEQFF
>TRBJ2-5|TRBV9|.|TRBD2
TGTGCCAGCAGCACCGGGGGGGGTCAAGGCGAGACCCAGTACTTC
CASSTGGGQGETQYF
>TRBJ1-6|TRBV5-4|.|.
TGTGCCAGCAGCTTGGGGTCAGGCTCCTATAATTCACCCCTCCACTTT
CASSLGSGSYNSPLHF
>TRBJ2-3|TRBV2|.|.
TGTGCCAGCATACAGTACCTAAGCACAGATACGCAGTATTTT
CASIQYLSTDTQYF
>TRBJ2-1|TRBV5-4|.|.
TGTGCCAGCAGCACTGATCGGGGTGGGAGCTCCTACAATGAGCAGTTCTTC
CASSTDRGGSSYNEQFF
>TRBJ1-4|TRBV6-2/TRBV6-3|.|TRBD1
TGTGCCAGCAGTTCCCGGACAGGGTATGAAAAACTGTTTTTT
CASSSRTGYEKLFF
>TRBJ2-7|TRBV4-3|.|TRBD2
TGCGCCAGCAGCCAAGACCCGGGGGGACTAGCGTTATACGAGCAGTACTTC
CASSQDPGGLALYEQYF
>TRBJ2-7|TRBV5-1|.|TRBD1
TGCGCCAGCAGCTTGGCTGGGACAGGGAGGGTTTTTTCCTACGAGCAGTACTTC
CASSLAGTGRVFSYEQYF
>TRBJ1-1|TRBV7-2|once|.
TGTGCCAGCAGCCACCCGCAAACGGGGGAGCCTTTCTTT
CASSHPQTGEPFF
>TRBJ1-1|TRBV7-2|.|TRBD1
TGTGCCAGCAGCCCGGTCCGGGACAGGGGTACTGAAGCTTTCTTT
CASSPVRDRGTEAFF
>TRBJ1-1|TRBV15|.|.
TGTGCCACCAGCAGAGATCTTGCGGCGTCTGAAGCTTTCTTT
CATSRDLAASEAFF
>TRBJ1-5|TRBV9|.|TRBD1
TGTGCCAGCAGCGTAGGGGACAGGAATAGCAATCAGCCCCAGCATTTT
CASSVGDRNSNQPQHF
>TRBJ2-2|TRBV30|.|TRBD1
TGTGCCTGGAGTGTAAGGGACAGGGATTCCGGGGAGCTGTTTTTT
CAWSVRDRDSGELFF
>TRBJ2-1|TRBV6-5|.|TRBD2
TGTGCCAGCAGACTCACTAGCGGGCCGTACAATGAGCAGTTCTTC
CASRLTSGPYNEQFF
>TRBJ1-6|TRBV3-1/TRBV3-2|.|TRBD1
TGTGCCAGCAGCCAAGCACAGGGGGCGAATTCACCCCTCCACTTT
CASSQAQGANSPLHF
>TRBJ1-6|TRBV6-5|.|.
TGTGCCAGCACTCTTACGGCAGGGAATTCACCCCTCCACTTT
CASTLTAGNSPLHF
>TRBJ1-6|TRBV27|.|.
TGTGCCAGCAGTTTATCAGAGTTGCATTCACCCCTCCACTTT
CASSLSELHSPLHF
>TRBJ1-1|TRBV7-3|.|.
TGTGCCACCGCCCGACAGCCGAACACTGAAGCTTTCTTT
CATARQPNTEAFF
>TRBJ1-2|TRBV6-2/TRBV6-3|.|.
TGTGCCAGCAGTTACGACAGTAAAACCTACGGCTTC
CASSYDSKTYGF
>TRBJ1-1|TRBV18|.|TRBD1
TGTGCCAGCTCACGGGACAGACCTGAAGCTTTCTTT
CASSRDRPEAFF
>TRBJ2-2|TRBV9|.|.
TGTGCCAGCAGCGTAGTACAGGGATACACCGGGGAGCTGTTTTTT
CASSVVQGYTGELFF
>TRBJ1-1|TRBV6-5|.|.
TGTGCCAGCAGTTACCTCACTGAAGCTTTCTTT
CASSYLTEAFF
>TRBJ1-2|TRBV5-1|.|.
TGCGCCAGCAGCTTGGAACACGGGGGCTACACCTTC
CASSLEHGGYTF
>TRBJ1-2|TRBV19|.|.
TGTGCCAGTACCTTTACTTCGGCAGGGGCCTATGGCTACACCTTC
CASTFTSAGAYGYTF
>TRBJ1-5|TRBV13|few|TRBD1
TGTGCCAGCAGCCTCGGACAGGACAATCAGCCCCAGCATTTT
CASSLGQDNQPQHF
>TRBJ1-2|TRBV9|.|TRBD1
TGTGCCAGCAGCCCCGGGACAGGGGCCCGGTACGGCTACACCTTC
CASSPGTGARYGYTF
>TRBJ2-7|TRBV18|.|.
TGTGCCAGCTCACCACCGAAGACTACAGCTTACGAGCAGTACTTC
CASSPPKTTAYEQYF
>TRBJ2-1|TRBV4-1|.|.
TGCGCCAGCAGCCGAGGAGCCCCAGGGGATGAGCAGTTCTTC
CASSRGAPGDEQFF